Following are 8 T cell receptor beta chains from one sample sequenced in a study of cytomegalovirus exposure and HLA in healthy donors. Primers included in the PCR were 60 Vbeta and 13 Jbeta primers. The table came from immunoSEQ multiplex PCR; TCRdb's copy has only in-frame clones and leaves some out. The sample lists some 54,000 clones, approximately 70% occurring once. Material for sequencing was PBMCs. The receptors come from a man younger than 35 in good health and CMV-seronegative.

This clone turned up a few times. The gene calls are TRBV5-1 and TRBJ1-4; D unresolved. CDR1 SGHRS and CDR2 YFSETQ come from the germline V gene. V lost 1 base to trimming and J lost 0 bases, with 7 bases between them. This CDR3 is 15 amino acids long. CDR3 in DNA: TGCGCCAGCAGCTTGAATGGAGCAACTAATGAAAAACTGTTTTTT. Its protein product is CASSLNGATNEKLFF. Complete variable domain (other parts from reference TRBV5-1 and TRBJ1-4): KAGVTQTPRYLIKTRGQQVTLSCSPISGHRSVSWYQQTPGQGLQFLFEYFSETQRNKGNFPGRFSGRQFSNSRSEMNVSTLELGDSALYLCASSLNGATNEKLFFGSGTQLSVL.

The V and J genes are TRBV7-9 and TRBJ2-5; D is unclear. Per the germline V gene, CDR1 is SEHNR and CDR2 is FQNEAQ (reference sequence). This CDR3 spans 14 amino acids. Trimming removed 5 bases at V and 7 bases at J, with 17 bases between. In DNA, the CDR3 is TGTGCCAGCAGCCGAGAAAGGTTTGCAGGGACCCAGTACTTC. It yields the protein CASSRERFAGTQYF.

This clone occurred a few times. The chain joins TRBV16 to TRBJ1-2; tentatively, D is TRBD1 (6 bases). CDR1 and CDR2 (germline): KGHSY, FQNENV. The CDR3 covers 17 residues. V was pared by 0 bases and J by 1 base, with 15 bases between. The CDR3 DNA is TGTGCCAGCAGCCAATCCCCCCCGGGACAAGATAACTATGGCTACACCTTC. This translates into CASSQSPPGQDNYGYTF.

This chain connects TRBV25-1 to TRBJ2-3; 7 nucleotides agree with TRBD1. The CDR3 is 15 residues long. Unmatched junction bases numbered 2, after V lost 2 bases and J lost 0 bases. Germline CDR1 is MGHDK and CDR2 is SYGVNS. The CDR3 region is CASSETGASTDTQYF. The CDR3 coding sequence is TGTGCCAGCAGTGAAACAGGGGCTAGCACAGATACGCAGTATTTT.

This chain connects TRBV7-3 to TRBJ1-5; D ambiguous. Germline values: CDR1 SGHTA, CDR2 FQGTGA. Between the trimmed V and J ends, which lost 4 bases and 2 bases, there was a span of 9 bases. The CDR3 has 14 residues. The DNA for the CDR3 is TGTGCCAGCAGCTCCGGCGGCGGCAATCAGCCCCAGCATTTT. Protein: CASSSGGGNQPQHF.

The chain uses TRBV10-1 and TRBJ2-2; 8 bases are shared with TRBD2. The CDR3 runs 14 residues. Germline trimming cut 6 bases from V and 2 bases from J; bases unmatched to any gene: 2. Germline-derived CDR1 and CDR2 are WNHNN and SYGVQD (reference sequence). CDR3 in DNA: TGCGCCAGCAGGCGGGAGGCAAACACCGGGGAGCTGTTTTTT. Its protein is CASRREANTGELFF.

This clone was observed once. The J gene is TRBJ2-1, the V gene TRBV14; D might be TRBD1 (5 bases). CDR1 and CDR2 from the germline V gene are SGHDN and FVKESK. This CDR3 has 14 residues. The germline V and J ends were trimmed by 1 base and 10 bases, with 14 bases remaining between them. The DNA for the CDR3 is TGTGCCAGCAGCCAAGTGGTTAAAAGGGGAGAGCAGTTCTTC. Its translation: CASSQVVKRGEQFF.

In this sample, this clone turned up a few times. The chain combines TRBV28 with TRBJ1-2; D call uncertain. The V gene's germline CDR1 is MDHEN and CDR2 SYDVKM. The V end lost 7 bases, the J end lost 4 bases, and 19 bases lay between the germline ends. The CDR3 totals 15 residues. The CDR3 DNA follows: TGTGCCAGCACCCCCCGCGGGAGGGAGGTCTATGGCTACACCTTC. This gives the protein CASTPRGREVYGYTF.